This TCR beta chain was documented in a study of T cell responses to AZD1222 COVID-19 vaccine. Note on this clone: The antigen is unknown.

Method: immunoSEQ multiplex PCR; TCRdb's copy keeps in-frame clones and lacks some. The repertoire holds roughly 120,000 clones, with roughly 88% as singletons. V gave up 3 bases and J gave up 1 base, with 10 bases separating them. Germline assignment: CDR1 SGHTA and CDR2 FQGNSA. CDR3 length equals 14 residues. The study, taken as a whole, reports: The study reported that nearly half of spike-specific TCRs target unmutated variant regions. Sampling captured repertoires only after the peak T cell response.

The specimen was peripheral blood, collected on day 0 of AZD1222 vaccination. The chain combines TRBV7-2 with TRBJ2-7; D possibly corresponds to TRBD1 (5 bases). The TCR originated in an adult in good health. The CDR3 spells CASSLSGFSYEQYF. The CDR3 DNA reads TGTGCCAGCAGCTTGTCAGGGTTTTCCTACGAGCAGTACTTC.